These T cell receptor beta chains were read from a single sample in a study of cytomegalovirus exposure and HLA in healthy donors. Generated by immunoSEQ multiplex PCR, the TCRdb table keeps only in-frame clones and is missing some. The sample carries 200,000 to 250,000 clones, under 80% recorded once. Sequencing was carried out using PBMCs. These receptors were collected from a girl aged 2 to 10 in good health and CMV-seronegative. Both conserved end residues are part of each CDR3. D genes are given only for firm matches.

d_call	v_call	cdr3_aa
TRBD1	TRBV5-6	CASSLEDRVTEAFF
.	TRBV18	CASSPSGGARTEAFF
TRBD1	TRBV27	CASPSQGDRGDQPQHF
.	TRBV25-1	CASEGLQYQETQYF
.	TRBV25-1	CASRDRRYTEAFF
.	TRBV11-2	CASSPAPEGTKNIQYF
.	TRBV5-1	CASSPVLGGRQFF
.	TRBV5-6	CASSSRMVGGTEAFF
.	TRBV5-6	CASSSTVSYEQYF
TRBD2	TRBV5-4	CASSRQGLGYNEQFF
.	TRBV18	CASSPPSVFEKLFF
TRBD2	TRBV27	CASSLTGLASYEQYF
.	TRBV10-3	CAISESRSTDTQYF
TRBD2	TRBV19	CASSIWAGGSDTQYF
.	TRBV6-4	CASSGGGGGSSSGANVLTF
.	TRBV30	CAWDTGQSTTNEKLFF
.	TRBV10-3	CAISESGPGGNQPQHF